This is a list of T cell receptor beta chains from one sample in a study of blood T cells in healthy people across ages. Each CDR3 protein is one row after TCRdb ran MiXCR on the 5' RACE reads. Altogether about 1.1 million distinct CDR3 sequences are present, roughly two fifths being singletons, with the ten largest covering around 13%. What was sequenced was blood. Every receptor here comes from a man younger than 35 in good health. Each CDR3 is given with its conserved first and last residue. Fields, in order: clone size, V gene, J gene, D gene, CDR3 length, CDR3 protein, CDR3 DNA. A D gene is named only where the DNA matches it firmly. Where a row states a size, it is once, few, many or the class of an expanded clone; other rows omit it.

abundance: few; v_gene: TRBV6-5; j_gene: TRBJ2-3; d_gene: .; len: 15; CDR3aa: CASSYSGEITDTQYF; CDR3nt: TGTGCCAGCAGTTACTCGGGCGAGATCACAGATACGCAGTATTTT
abundance: .; v_gene: TRBV3-1; j_gene: TRBJ1-1; d_gene: .; len: 12; CDR3aa: CASSQFGAEAFF; CDR3nt: TGTGCCAGCAGCCAATTCGGGGCTGAAGCTTTCTTT
abundance: .; v_gene: TRBV12-3/TRBV12-4; j_gene: TRBJ2-1; d_gene: .; len: 14; CDR3aa: CASSSNRVWDEQFF; CDR3nt: TGTGCCAGCAGCTCAAACAGGGTTTGGGATGAGCAGTTCTTC
abundance: .; v_gene: TRBV12-3/TRBV12-4; j_gene: TRBJ1-1; d_gene: .; len: 13; CDR3aa: CASSPGFATEAFF; CDR3nt: TGTGCCAGCAGTCCCGGCTTTGCGACTGAAGCTTTCTTT
abundance: .; v_gene: TRBV12-3/TRBV12-4; j_gene: TRBJ1-3; d_gene: .; len: 15; CDR3aa: CASSYTGISGNTIYF; CDR3nt: TGTGCCAGCAGTTATACAGGCATCTCTGGAAACACCATATATTTT
abundance: .; v_gene: TRBV7-9; j_gene: TRBJ1-4; d_gene: .; len: 17; CDR3aa: CASSLFSGRDGFEKLFF; CDR3nt: TGTGCCAGCAGCTTATTTTCAGGCCGGGATGGATTCGAAAAACTGTTTTTT
abundance: few; v_gene: TRBV6-6; j_gene: TRBJ1-2; d_gene: TRBD1; len: 16; CDR3aa: CASSPSTGVVNYGYTF; CDR3nt: TGTGCCAGCAGCCCCTCGACAGGGGTAGTTAACTATGGCTACACCTTC
abundance: few; v_gene: TRBV4-1; j_gene: TRBJ2-3; d_gene: TRBD1; len: 16; CDR3aa: CASSQVGQGPLDTQYF; CDR3nt: TGCGCCAGCAGCCAAGTGGGACAGGGGCCTTTAGATACGCAGTATTTT
abundance: few; v_gene: TRBV7-2; j_gene: TRBJ1-2; d_gene: .; len: 12; CDR3aa: CASRDTYYGYTF; CDR3nt: TGTGCCAGCAGGGACACCTACTATGGCTACACCTTC
abundance: .; v_gene: TRBV14; j_gene: TRBJ2-7; d_gene: .; len: 14; CDR3aa: CASSPPRLGNEQYF; CDR3nt: TGTGCCAGCAGCCCACCTCGCCTAGGCAATGAGCAGTACTTC
abundance: .; v_gene: TRBV20-1; j_gene: TRBJ2-1; d_gene: TRBD2; len: 15; CDR3aa: CSARELRGTHNEQFF; CDR3nt: TGCAGTGCTAGGGAATTGCGGGGGACCCACAATGAGCAGTTCTTC
abundance: .; v_gene: TRBV12-3/TRBV12-4; j_gene: TRBJ2-5; d_gene: .; len: 11; CDR3aa: CASGQVSEQYF; CDR3nt: TGTGCCAGCGGGCAGGTCAGTGAGCAGTACTTC
abundance: .; v_gene: TRBV6-2/TRBV6-3; j_gene: TRBJ1-5; d_gene: .; len: 12; CDR3aa: CAIGTGNQPQHF; CDR3nt: TGTGCCATCGGGACCGGCAATCAGCCCCAGCATTTT
abundance: few; v_gene: TRBV7-6; j_gene: TRBJ1-1; d_gene: .; len: 16; CDR3aa: CASSHPGPRGDTEAFF; CDR3nt: TGTGCCAGCAGCCATCCGGGACCGAGAGGGGACACTGAAGCTTTCTTT
abundance: .; v_gene: TRBV6-2/TRBV6-3; j_gene: TRBJ1-5; d_gene: .; len: 15; CDR3aa: CASSYSTVSNQPQHF; CDR3nt: TGTGCCAGCAGTTACTCGACAGTTAGCAATCAGCCCCAGCATTTT
abundance: few; v_gene: TRBV9; j_gene: TRBJ1-1; d_gene: .; len: 16; CDR3aa: CASSPRGRDMNTEAFF; CDR3nt: TGTGCCAGCAGCCCAAGGGGCAGGGACATGAACACTGAAGCTTTCTTT
abundance: many; v_gene: TRBV5-1; j_gene: TRBJ2-3; d_gene: TRBD2; len: 15; CDR3aa: CASSLGAGGTDTQYF; CDR3nt: TGTGCCAGCAGCTTAGGGGCGGGGGGCACAGATACGCAGTATTTT
abundance: .; v_gene: TRBV5-1; j_gene: TRBJ2-7; d_gene: TRBD2; len: 19; CDR3aa: CASSAGLAGLISSYNEQYF; CDR3nt: TGCGCCAGCAGCGCAGGACTAGCGGGTCTTATTAGCTCCTACAATGAGCAGTACTTC
abundance: .; v_gene: TRBV2; j_gene: TRBJ2-3; d_gene: .; len: 15; CDR3aa: CASDPGVTSTDTQYF; CDR3nt: TGTGCCAGCGACCCCGGGGTCACTAGCACAGATACGCAGTATTTT
abundance: .; v_gene: TRBV27; j_gene: TRBJ2-5; d_gene: .; len: 13; CDR3aa: CASSDGPQETQYF; CDR3nt: TGTGCCAGCAGTGACGGACCCCAAGAGACCCAGTACTTC
abundance: few; v_gene: TRBV27; j_gene: TRBJ2-1; d_gene: .; len: 17; CDR3aa: CASSRTYRRGSYNEQFF; CDR3nt: TGTGCCAGCAGCCGGACATACCGGAGGGGGTCCTACAATGAGCAGTTCTTC
abundance: .; v_gene: TRBV13; j_gene: TRBJ2-5; d_gene: TRBD1; len: 14; CDR3aa: CASSDRGMGETQYF; CDR3nt: TGTGCCAGCAGCGACAGGGGCATGGGAGAGACCCAGTACTTC
abundance: .; v_gene: TRBV7-8; j_gene: TRBJ2-1; d_gene: TRBD2; len: 15; CDR3aa: CASSFQGLVNNEQFF; CDR3nt: TGTGCCAGCAGCTTCCAGGGACTAGTGAACAATGAGCAGTTCTTC
abundance: few; v_gene: TRBV27; j_gene: TRBJ2-3; d_gene: .; len: 13; CDR3aa: CASGMLYTDTQYF; CDR3nt: TGTGCCAGCGGGATGTTGTACACAGATACGCAGTATTTT
abundance: .; v_gene: TRBV7-9; j_gene: TRBJ2-7; d_gene: .; len: 12; CDR3aa: CASSLADVEQYF; CDR3nt: TGTGCCAGCAGCTTAGCGGACGTCGAGCAGTACTTC